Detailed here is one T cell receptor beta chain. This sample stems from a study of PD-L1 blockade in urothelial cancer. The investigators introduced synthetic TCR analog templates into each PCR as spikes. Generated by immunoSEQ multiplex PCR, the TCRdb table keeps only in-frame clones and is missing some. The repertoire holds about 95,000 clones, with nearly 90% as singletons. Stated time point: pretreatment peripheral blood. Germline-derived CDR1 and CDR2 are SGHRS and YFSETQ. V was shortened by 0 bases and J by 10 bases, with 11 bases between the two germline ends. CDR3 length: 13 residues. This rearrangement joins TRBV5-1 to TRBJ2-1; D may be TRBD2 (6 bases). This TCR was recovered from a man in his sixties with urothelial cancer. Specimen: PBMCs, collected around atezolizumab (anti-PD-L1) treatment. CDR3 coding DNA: TGCGCCAGCAGCTTGGGGACTATTAACGAGCAGTTCTTC. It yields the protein CASSLGTINEQFF.